The 15 T cell receptor beta chains below come from one sample, sequenced in a study of T cell responses to AZD1222 COVID-19 vaccine. The repertoire was sequenced with immunoSEQ multiplex PCR; TCRdb's copy has only in-frame clones and lacks some. The profile shows approximately 260,000 clones, approximately 95% of them singletons. Specimen: peripheral blood, collected on day 0 of AZD1222 vaccination. The source is an adult in good health.

The V gene is TRBV24-1, the J gene TRBJ2-7; 7 nucleotides line up with TRBD1. The V segment lost 7 bases and the J segment 1 base; nucleotides outside the gene matches: 3. Germline CDR1 KGHDR, CDR2 SFDVKD. There are 13 residues in the CDR3. The CDR3 protein is CATSLGQSYEQYF. The CDR3 region has the DNA TGTGCCACCAGCCTGGGACAGTCCTACGAGCAGTACTTC.

The chain couples TRBV6-5 to TRBJ2-1; TRBD1 agrees at 10 bases. The J segment lost 7 bases and the V segment lost 4 bases, leaving 7 bases of the junction unmatched. The CDR3 totals 15 residues. Per the germline V gene, CDR1 is MNHEY and CDR2 is SVGAGI. In DNA, the CDR3 is TGTGCCAGCAGTTTTCCCGGGACAGGGGTAAATGAGCAGTTCTTC. This gives the protein CASSFPGTGVNEQFF.

The genes are TRBV30 and TRBJ1-4; D call uncertain. Trimming pared 4 bases from V and 7 bases from J, leaving 13 bases between. Germline CDR1 and CDR2: GTSNPN and SVGIG (reference sequence). The CDR3 is 13 amino acids. The DNA of the CDR3 is TGTGCCTGGATGGACGAGAGGGTTGAAAAACTGTTTTTT. Protein: CAWMDERVEKLFF. The full variable domain, its missing parts supplied by reference TRBV30 and TRBJ1-4, is SQTIHQWPATLVQPVGSPLSLECTVEGTSNPNLYWYRQAAGRGLQLLFYSVGIGQISSEVPQNLSASRPQDRQFILSSKKLLLSDSGFYLCAWMDERVEKLFFGSGTQLSVL.

This sequence joins TRBV28 and TRBJ2-1, with D perhaps being TRBD1 or TRBD2 (5 bases each). The CDR3 runs 12 residues. V lost 6 bases and J 9 bases, leaving 12 bases between the germline ends. CDR1 and CDR2 (germline): MDHEN, SYDVKM. Here the CDR3 DNA reads TGTGCCAGCAGCCTCGGGACGATTGAGCAGTTCTTC. Its protein is CASSLGTIEQFF.

The chain uses TRBV12-1 and TRBJ2-1; TRBD2 is the table's D call and was not checked against the DNA. TRBV12-1 is annotated as a pseudogene. The CDR3 has 16 residues. The CDR3 DNA is TGTGCCAGCAGCTCTCCAAGCGGGGGGCCGGAGAATGAGCAGTTCTTC. Translated: CASSSPSGGPENEQFF.

The J gene is TRBJ1-1, the V gene TRBV9, with a weak D call TRBD1 (6 bases). Trimming left V 3 bases short and J 10 bases short, with 10 bases between. This CDR3 spans 11 amino acids. Germline-derived CDR1 and CDR2 are SGDLS and YYNGEE. CDR3 sequence reads: CASSGEGGAFF. As DNA, the CDR3 is TGTGCCAGCAGCGGAGAAGGGGGAGCTTTCTTT.

This chain's CDR3 is CASSEGLALETQYF. The CDR3 coding sequence is TGTGCCAGCAGCGAGGGACTAGCCCTAGAGACCCAGTACTTC. The V gene is TRBV7-9, the J gene TRBJ2-5, with 9 bases matching TRBD2. Per the germline V gene, CDR1 is SEHNR and CDR2 is FQNEAQ (reference sequence). The V and J ends lost 5 bases and 4 bases, in that order; junction bases with no gene match: 5. The CDR3 covers 14 residues.

The chain uses TRBV27 and TRBJ1-2; D might be TRBD1 (6 bases). The CDR3 is made up of 15 amino acids. Germline V gene sequence: CDR1 MNHEY, CDR2 SMNVEV (reference sequence). V was clipped by 4 bases and J by 4 bases, with 16 bases between them. The CDR3 region has the DNA TGTGCCAGCAGTTATTCCGGGGGCGCTGGCTATGGCTACACCTTC. Translation gives CASSYSGGAGYGYTF.

The chain carries TRBV5-4 and TRBJ2-7; TRBD1 agrees at 8 bases. V was clipped by 3 bases and J by 0 bases; unmatched bases: 8. The CDR3 extends over 16 amino acids. Germline-derived CDR1 and CDR2 are SGHNT and YYREEE (reference sequence). DNA of the CDR3: TGTGCCAGCAGCTCCAAAAACACAGGGGGCTCCTACGAGCAGTACTTC. Encoded protein: CASSSKNTGGSYEQYF.

This chain's CDR3 is CASSLDRDGYTF. DNA of the CDR3: TGTGCCAGCAGCTTGGACAGGGATGGCTACACCTTC. V gene TRBV5-5 combines with J gene TRBJ1-2, with D possibly being TRBD1 (6 bases). Trimming removed 0 bases from V and 6 bases from J, with 6 bases in between. Germline V gene sequence: CDR1 SGHKS, CDR2 YYEKEE (reference sequence). The CDR3 sequence is 12 residues long.

This clone was picked up a small number of times. At the DNA level, this CDR3 is encoded by other sequences in the same sample as well. The rearrangement uses TRBV15 and TRBJ2-7, with D maybe TRBD1 (5 bases). CDR1 LNHNV and CDR2 YYDKDF come from the germline V gene (reference sequence). Deletions cut 0 bases from V and 4 bases from J, with 10 bases between. This CDR3 has 14 amino acids. The CDR3 region is CATSRDRQGYEQYF. In nucleotides, the CDR3 is TGTGCCACCAGCAGAGATAGGCAGGGATACGAGCAGTACTTC. Looking up the rest from reference TRBV15 and TRBJ2-7 gives the full variable domain: DAMVIQNPRYQVTQFGKPVTLSCSQTLNHNVMYWYQQKSSQAPKLLFHYYDKDFNNEADTPDNFQSRRPNTSFCFLDIRSPGLGDTAMYLCATSRDRQGYEQYFGPGTRLTVT.

This clone was found once. The chain links TRBV7-9 to TRBJ2-1; D is ambiguous. The CDR3 sequence is 12 residues long. V was pared by 11 bases and J by 6 bases, with 14 bases between. CDR1 and CDR2 (germline): SEHNR, FQNEAQ (reference sequence). The DNA of the CDR3 is TGTGCCCTGCAGCTGGTGGGCAATGAGCAGTTCTTC. Translating gives CALQLVGNEQFF.

V usage is TRBV4-2 and J usage is TRBJ1-1; D remains ambiguous. The CDR3 runs to 12 residues. V lost 4 bases to trimming and J lost 5 bases, with 8 bases between them. From germline, CDR1 is LGHNA and CDR2 YNFKEQ. The CDR3 coding sequence is TGTGCCAGCAGCCGGGGAGGGACTGAAGCTTTCTTT. Translated, it gives CASSRGGTEAFF.

V gene TRBV9 combines with J gene TRBJ1-5; possibly TRBD1 for D (6 bases). The germline gives CDR1 SGDLS, CDR2 YYNGEE. This CDR3 region has 14 residues. V gave up 4 bases and J gave up 4 bases, with 12 bases separating them. CDR3 DNA: TGTGCCAGCAGCCCGGGGGCAGGAAATCAGCCCCAGCATTTT. Its translation is CASSPGAGNQPQHF.

This rearrangement joins TRBV6-5 to TRBJ2-4, with unresolved D. V lost 6 bases and J lost 4, with 10 bases in between. The CDR3 has 13 amino acids. CDR1 is MNHEY, CDR2 SVGAGI, per germline. Written as DNA, the CDR3 is TGTGCCAGCAGCGCCCCGAGTAAAAACATTCAGTACTTC. It translates to CASSAPSKNIQYF.